This T cell receptor beta chain is from a study of T-cell reconstitution after alpha-beta-depleted transplantation in children. Turning to this clonotype: The antigen remains undetermined.

Preparing the TCRbeta library involved the use of unique molecular identifiers. TCRdb re-called the PCR reads through MiXCR, storing one row per CDR3 protein. The table shows 540,000 or so distinct CDR3 sequences, with roughly 23% occurring only once. Study findings and constraints: Counts and diversity of T cells one year after transplant came mostly from newly produced T cells. The study reportedly traced alpha-beta T cells about two months after transplant to several hundred expanded graft clones.

The source material was PBMCs, mostly from graft donor cells, sampled 360 days after TCRalphabeta/CD19-depleted stem cell transplant. This clonotype originated in a boy in the first two years of life who had a stem cell transplant for acute myeloid leukemia, so the T cells may come from the graft donor.

The CDR3 sequence is CASSWDRSETQYF. The CDR3 DNA sequence: TGTGCCAGCAGCTGGGACAGGTCCGAGACCCAGTACTTC. The genes are TRBV7-2 and TRBJ2-5; TRBD1 matches 8 bases. Trimming at V came to 4 bases and at J to 5 bases, leaving 3 bases not matched to a gene. Germline CDR1 is SGHTA and CDR2 is FQGNSA. This CDR3 has 13 residues.